These 28 T cell receptor beta chains were all obtained from the same sample, sequenced in a study of immune evolution from preneoplasia to lung adenocarcinoma. Sequenced by immunoSEQ multiplex PCR; TCRdb stores in-frame clones only, minus some. The sample has 850 or so clones; over 75% are singletons. Input material: FFPE tissue from an adenomatous hyperplasia lung lesion. Documented subset: atypical adenomatous hyperplasia (AAH), lung preneoplasia. These receptor sequences come from a person aged 55-80 years with lung adenocarcinoma.

The chain has TRBV9 and TRBJ2-5; TRBD1 matches at 10 bases. Germline trimming cut 2 bases from V and 5 bases from J; bases unmatched to any gene: 3. The CDR3 is 14 residues long. CDR1 and CDR2 from the germline V gene are SGDLS and YYNGEE. The CDR3 reads CASSVRTGGETQYF. The CDR3 DNA reads as TGTGCCAGCAGCGTGAGGACAGGGGGGGAGACCCAGTACTTC.

The chain uses TRBV18 and TRBJ2-7; 8 bases agree with TRBD2. The CDR3 runs to 15 residues. Germline V lookup: CDR1 KGHSH, CDR2 LQKENI. Losses at the gene ends were 3 bases for V and 0 bases for J; bases not matched to a gene: 4. The chain's CDR3 is CASSPTSGSSYEQYF. CDR3 in DNA: TGTGCCAGCTCACCGACGAGCGGGAGCTCCTACGAGCAGTACTTC.

Concerning this clone itself: Its ends do not fully match the called genes, so a read error is possible. The CDR3 loop reads CSSSPGAGGSSEQYF. The CDR3 DNA sequence: TGCTCCAGCAGCCCGGGAGCGGGAGGCTCTTCCGAGCAGTACTTC. J is TRBJ2-7 and V is TRBV5-1, with 9 nucleotides matching TRBD2. The CDR3 totals 15 residues. In germline, CDR1 is SGHRS, CDR2 YFSETQ.

This clone was recorded only once. V is TRBV6-4 and J is TRBJ2-6; D remains ambiguous. This CDR3 is 17 amino acids long. Germline CDR1 is MRHNA and CDR2 is SNTAGT. V lost 4 bases to trimming and J lost 5 bases, with 18 bases between them. The CDR3 sequence is CASSARTRQSRANVLTF. The CDR3 DNA follows: TGTGCCAGCAGTGCTAGAACACGACAAAGTCGGGCCAACGTCCTGACTTTC.

The rearrangement uses TRBV5-1 and TRBJ2-7; either TRBD1 or TRBD2 may fit D (6 bases each). CDR3 length: 13 residues. The V gene lost 6 bases and the J gene lost 7 bases, with 17 bases spanning the gap. The germline gives CDR1 SGHRS, CDR2 YFSETQ. The CDR3 DNA is TGCGCCAGCAACAATGAGGGGGGTGAAGAGCAGTACTTC. Translating gives CASNNEGGEEQYF.

The genes are TRBV9 and TRBJ2-3; 10 bases are a match to TRBD1. V gave up 0 bases and J gave up 5 bases; unmatched junction bases: 3. CDR1 and CDR2 from the germline V gene are SGDLS and YYNGEE. The CDR3 is 15 residues long. The CDR3 nucleotides are TGTGCCAGCAGCGTAGTGGGACAGGGGCAAGATACGCAGTATTTT. Protein sequence: CASSVVGQGQDTQYF.

The chain recombines TRBV14 with TRBJ2-7, with 9 bases that match TRBD2. Germline CDR1 and CDR2: SGHDN and FVKESK. J lost 7 bases, V lost 0 bases, and 10 bases had no gene match. This CDR3 is 16 amino acids long. CDR3 protein: CASSQDGSGSPNEQYF. The CDR3 DNA is TGTGCCAGCAGCCAAGATGGTAGCGGGAGTCCAAATGAGCAGTACTTC.

This clone showed up just a few times. V and J are TRBV29-1 and TRBJ2-3; D gene ambiguous. Trimming took 4 bases from V and 4 from J, leaving 9 bases between them. CDR3 length: 12 residues. Looked up from germline, CDR1 is SQVTM and CDR2 is ANQGSEA. The CDR3 reads CSVVETADTQYF. CDR3 bases: TGCAGCGTTGTAGAGACTGCAGATACGCAGTATTTT.

Concerning this clone itself: At one boundary the junction diverges from the germline segment, which might be a read error. The V and J genes are TRBV5-1 and TRBJ1-2; 8 bases fit TRBD1. Germline CDR1 is SGHRS and CDR2 is YFSETQ. There are 14 residues in the CDR3. The chain's CDR3 is CSSSFGTGSSGYTF. DNA for the CDR3: TGCTCCAGCAGCTTTGGGACAGGCTCTTCTGGCTACACCTTC. Combining the CDR3 with reference TRBV5-1 and TRBJ1-2 gives the whole variable domain KAGVTQTPRYLIKTRGQQVTLSCSPISGHRSVSWYQQTPGQGLQFLFEYFSETQRNKGNFPGRFSGRQFSNSRSEMNVSTLELGDSALYLCSSSFGTGSSGYTFGSGTRLTVV.

The J gene is TRBJ1-5, the V gene TRBV6-1, with D perhaps matching TRBD1 (6 bases). The germline CDR1 and CDR2 sequences are MNHNS and SASEGT. V was cut by 4 bases and J by 2 bases, with 12 bases left in between. The CDR3 totals 15 residues. CDR3 in DNA: TGTGCCAGCAGTGGACAGGATGAGGGCAATCAGCCCCAGCATTTT. Translated, it gives CASSGQDEGNQPQHF.

The chain joins TRBV7-8 to TRBJ2-3, with 10 nucleotides matching TRBD2. Germline V gene sequence: CDR1 SGHVS, CDR2 FQNEAQ. With V trimmed by 5 bases and J by 3 bases, 11 bases remained unmatched. There are 17 residues in the CDR3. The CDR3 loop is CASSTIAGGSTTDTQYF. CDR3 sequence (DNA): TGTGCCAGCAGCACTATAGCGGGGGGCTCCACTACAGATACGCAGTATTTT.

Comments on this clone: Other DNA sequences in the same sample also yield this CDR3. V is TRBV28 and J is TRBJ2-7, with D perhaps matching TRBD1 (5 bases). The V gene's germline CDR1 is MDHEN and CDR2 SYDVKM. V shed 5 bases and J shed 4 bases, with 15 bases lying between them. This CDR3 is 14 amino acids long. The CDR3 region has the DNA TGTGCCAGCAGTGCCTCAGGGTCAATATACGAGCAGTACTTC. As protein: CASSASGSIYEQYF. The variable domain in full, completed from reference TRBV28 and TRBJ2-7, reads DVKVTQSSRYLVKRTGEKVFLECVQDMDHENMFWYRQDPGLGLRLIYFSYDVKMKEKGDIPEGYSVSREKKERFSLILESASTNQTSMYLCASSASGSIYEQYFGPGTRLTVT.

The rearrangement links TRBV25-1 to TRBJ2-5; 10 bases map to TRBD2. The CDR3 covers 15 residues. In germline, CDR1 is MGHDK, CDR2 SYGVNS. V was pared by 4 bases and J by 11 bases, with 13 bases of the junction left unmatched. The CDR3 is CASSGTSGSGGEQYF. For the CDR3, the DNA is TGTGCCAGCAGTGGGACTAGCGGTTCCGGGGGGGAGCAGTACTTC.

The V gene is TRBV27, the J gene TRBJ2-3; 8 bases map to TRBD2. Germline V gene sequence: CDR1 MNHEY, CDR2 SMNVEV (reference sequence). There are 14 residues in the CDR3. The V gene end was trimmed by 7 bases and the J gene end by 5 bases; junction bases not matched to a gene: 8. The CDR3 DNA follows: TGTGCCAGCAAACGGGAGGGCCAGCAAGATACGCAGTATTTT. It specifies CASKREGQQDTQYF.

V usage is TRBV6-5 and J usage is TRBJ2-7; no clear D gene. This CDR3 has 13 residues. The V gene's germline CDR1 is MNHEY and CDR2 SVGAGI. V dropped 6 bases and J dropped 2 bases, with 11 bases sitting between them. The CDR3: CASSDPETYEQYF. The CDR3 region has the DNA TGTGCCAGCAGCGACCCAGAGACCTACGAGCAGTACTTC.

This chain links TRBV19 with TRBJ1-2; D is unresolved. Trimming removed 6 bases at V and 6 bases at J, with 20 bases between. The CDR3 spans 15 residues. Germline-derived CDR1 and CDR2 are LNHDA and SQIVND (reference sequence). DNA of the CDR3: TGTGCCAGTAGCAGCCGCACCGGGCCCACGAATGGCTACACCTTC. Amino acids: CASSSRTGPTNGYTF.

The rearrangement joins TRBV18 to TRBJ2-3; 10 nucleotides line up with TRBD1. The ends lost 4 bases at V and 4 bases at J; junction bases unmatched: 5. This CDR3 spans 15 amino acids. Germline CDR1 is KGHSH and CDR2 is LQKENI. CDR3 protein: CASSLPDRGADTQYF. CDR3 nucleotide sequence: TGTGCCAGCTCACTTCCGGACAGGGGGGCAGATACGCAGTATTTT.

The chain employs TRBV7-9 and TRBJ2-7; D may be TRBD1 (6 bases). Germline CDR1 SEHNR, CDR2 FQNEAQ (reference sequence). There are 12 residues in the CDR3. V lost 5 bases and J 5 bases, leaving 10 bases between the germline ends. The CDR3 reads CASSHWTDEQYF. CDR3 DNA sequence: TGTGCCAGCAGCCATTGGACAGACGAGCAGTACTTC.

V and J are TRBV4-2 and TRBJ2-3; 8 bases fit TRBD2. Germline V gives CDR1 LGHNA, CDR2 YNFKEQ. The CDR3 sequence is 15 residues long. J was trimmed by 2 bases and V by 4 bases; bases with no gene match: 5. CDR3 bases: TGTGCCAGCAGCCTGTTAGCGGGACCCACAGATACGCAGTATTTT. Translated: CASSLLAGPTDTQYF.

This rearrangement joins TRBV20-1 to TRBJ2-3, with a tentative D call TRBD1 (5 bases). V lost 8 bases and J lost 6, with 9 bases in between. Germline CDR1 is DFQATT and CDR2 is SNEGSKA (reference sequence). The CDR3 spans 10 residues. CDR3 in amino acids: CSKTDDTQYF. DNA of the CDR3: TGCAGTAAGACAGATGATACGCAGTATTTT.

V is TRBV27 and J is TRBJ2-1; D is possibly TRBD2 (6 bases). Germline loops: CDR1 MNHEY, CDR2 SMNVEV (reference sequence). The CDR3 contains 17 residues. Trimming removed 0 bases at V and 2 bases at J, with 14 bases between. This CDR3 is CASSLSLGGGPYNEQFF. Here the CDR3 DNA reads TGTGCCAGCAGTTTATCGTTGGGCGGAGGGCCCTACAATGAGCAGTTCTTC.

This chain links TRBV6-4 with TRBJ1-6; no clear D gene. Germline V gives CDR1 MRHNA, CDR2 SNTAGT. Trimming shortened V by 2 bases and J by 6 bases, and 14 bases separated the two germline ends. The CDR3 runs to 16 residues. The CDR3 here is CASSDRGRFVNSPLHF. The CDR3 DNA reads as TGTGCCAGCAGTGACCGCGGGAGGTTTGTTAATTCACCCCTCCACTTT.

The chain combines TRBV7-6 with TRBJ2-1; TRBD2 agrees at 9 bases. V was clipped by 2 bases and J by 4 bases; unmatched bases: 9. The CDR3 totals 17 residues. Germline loops: CDR1 SGHVS, CDR2 FNYEAQ. The CDR3 DNA reads TGTGCCAGCAGCTTACGAATAGCGGGGGCTAATTACAATGAGCAGTTCTTC. It is translated as CASSLRIAGANYNEQFF.

The rearrangement links TRBV6-1 to TRBJ2-7; the D gene could be TRBD1 or TRBD2 (7 bases each). The CDR3 sequence is 17 residues long. Trimming took off 4 bases at V and 2 bases at J, with 21 bases between the two ends. Germline CDR1 MNHNS, CDR2 SASEGT. The CDR3 bases are TGTGCCAGCAGTGTCGAAGCCCAGGGGGGGACCCCCTACGAGCAGTACTTC. Its protein is CASSVEAQGGTPYEQYF.

This sequence joins TRBV30 and TRBJ1-2; tentatively, D is TRBD1 (5 bases). The CDR3 consists of 13 residues. Trimming took off 8 bases at V and 6 bases at J, with 19 bases between the two ends. From germline, CDR1 is GTSNPN and CDR2 SVGIG (reference sequence). The CDR3 loop is CALGEGTPNGYTF. The DNA for the CDR3 is TGTGCCCTAGGAGAAGGGACCCCGAATGGCTACACCTTC.

This chain links TRBV29-1 with TRBJ1-2; D unresolved. V lost 2 bases, J lost 5 bases, and 12 bases lay in between. The CDR3 has 13 residues. The germline CDR1 and CDR2 sequences are SQVTM and ANQGSEA. The CDR3 sequence is CSVEWRVGYGYTF. The CDR3 DNA reads TGCAGCGTTGAATGGCGGGTGGGATATGGCTACACCTTC.

The rearrangement links TRBV18 to TRBJ2-5; D is undetermined. Trimming took 9 bases from V and 1 from J, leaving 21 bases between them. This CDR3 has 16 residues. Germline V gene data show CDR1 as KGHSH and CDR2 as LQKENI. The CDR3 nucleotides read TGTGCCAGTAAGCCCGGTGCGGACCAAATCCAAGAGACCCAGTACTTC. Protein: CASKPGADQIQETQYF.

The rearrangement uses TRBV5-5 and TRBJ1-4, with 8 bases aligning to TRBD1. Germline lookup yields CDR1 SGHKS and CDR2 YYEKEE (reference sequence). There are 14 residues in the CDR3. V shed 4 bases, J shed 8 bases, and the junction held 7 bases outside the gene matches. The CDR3 coding sequence is TGTGCCAGCAGCGACAGGGGAGGGGAGGAAAAACTGTTTTTT. This encodes CASSDRGGEEKLFF.